This T cell receptor beta chain was documented in a study of blood T cells in healthy people across ages. In each sample, at least 7 million PBMCs were isolated. A second PCR, run for about 7 to 11 cycles, used a sample-barcoded 5' primer plus a J-beta primer mix. In TCRdb, the 5' RACE reads were re-called with MiXCR into one record per CDR3 protein. The sample yields approximately 490,000 distinct CDR3 sequences, 20% to 30% seen once. Germline V gene data show CDR1 as SGHTA and CDR2 as FQGNSA. The CDR3 has 16 amino acids. The trim removed 5 bases at V and 5 bases at J, leaving 11 bases unmatched. This clonotype was recorded a few times. The same specimen was also included in a second study, on T cells of mothers and their children. From that paper: Samples were obtained from three healthy Caucasian mothers and their six children. Related and unrelated pairs show TCR recombination output that thymic selection shapes similarly.

V is TRBV7-2 and J is TRBJ2-5, with 10 nucleotides matching TRBD2. The sample comprised blood. The clonotype was recovered from a boy younger than 18 in good health. CDR3 sequence: CASSAGLADRWETQYF. CDR3 nucleotide sequence: TGTGCCAGCAGCGCCGGACTAGCGGACCGCTGGGAGACCCAGTACTTC.